Below are 11 T cell receptor beta chains sequenced from a single sample in a study of STAT3 mutations in large granular lymphocyte leukemia. General study results and limits: Every T-cell large granular lymphocyte leukemia patient had at least one immunodominant TCR beta clonotype.

Repertoires were generated with immunoSEQ multiplex PCR, while TCRdb's copy carries only in-frame clones and drops some. The table records 13,000 or so clones, about nine tenths of them present only once. Their antigens are not known. Sequencing input: PBMCs. The receptors were sampled from a human donor with T large granular lymphocyte leukemia. Some clones in this sample may be carry-over from other donors' samples.

The CDR3 loop is CASSQDLASGDNEQFF. DNA of the CDR3: TGTGCCAGCAGCCAAGATCTTGCTAGCGGAGACAATGAGCAGTTCTTC. The gene calls are TRBV4-2 and TRBJ2-1, with TRBD2 matching 7 bases. The J segment lost 5 bases and the V segment lost 0 bases, leaving 7 bases of the junction unmatched. CDR1 and CDR2 (germline): LGHNA, YNFKEQ. This CDR3 has 16 residues.

The chain joins TRBV19 to TRBJ1-1; D possibly corresponds to TRBD1 (6 bases). V shed 6 bases and J shed 0 bases, with 14 bases lying between them. Germline V CDR1 and CDR2: LNHDA, SQIVND (reference sequence). This CDR3 is built from 15 residues. The CDR3 here is CASSISGQLNTEAFF. CDR3 in DNA: TGTGCCAGTAGCATTTCAGGACAGCTGAACACTGAAGCTTTCTTT.

The J gene is TRBJ1-2, the V gene TRBV11-2; D gene ambiguous. The CDR3 contains 13 residues. V was cut by 0 bases and J by 5 bases, with 7 bases left in between. The germline gives CDR1 SGHAT, CDR2 FQNNGV. For the CDR3, the DNA is TGTGCCAGCAGCTTAGAGGGGAGGTATGGCTACACCTTC. Protein: CASSLEGRYGYTF.

V is TRBV6-5 and J is TRBJ1-6; no firm D call. The CDR3 consists of 15 residues. Trimming removed 7 bases from V and 0 bases from J, with 10 bases in between. Germline CDR1 is MNHEY and CDR2 is SVGAGI. CDR3 in amino acids: CASTRELSYNSPLHF. The CDR3 coding sequence is TGTGCCAGCACCCGGGAGCTCTCCTATAATTCACCCCTCCACTTT.

V usage is TRBV5-6 and J usage is TRBJ2-5, with 14 bases that match TRBD2. The CDR3 is 16 residues long. V shed 4 bases, J shed 5 bases, and the junction held 7 bases outside the gene matches. Germline V gene sequence: CDR1 SGHDT, CDR2 YYEEEE. This CDR3 reads CASSIGLAGGRETQYF. CDR3 nucleotides: TGTGCCAGCAGCATCGGACTAGCGGGGGGCCGGGAGACCCAGTACTTC. Full variable domain (rest looked up from reference TRBV5-6 and TRBJ2-5): DAGVTQSPTHLIKTRGQQVTLRCSPKSGHDTVSWYQQALGQGPQFIFQYYEEEERQRGNFPDRFSGHQFPNYSSELNVNALLLGDSALYLCASSIGLAGGRETQYFGPGTRLLVL.

The chain is built from TRBV4-1 and TRBJ1-3; D is undetermined. This CDR3 has 15 amino acids. CDR1 is MGHRA and CDR2 is YSYEKL in the germline V gene. V lost 4 bases and J 3 bases, leaving 13 bases between the germline ends. This CDR3 is CASSPGRQVGNTIYF. The CDR3 DNA is TGCGCCAGCAGCCCGGGGAGGCAGGTTGGAAACACCATATATTTT.

The chain joins TRBV6-6 to TRBJ2-2; D not certain. This CDR3 region has 12 residues. Trimming took 6 bases from V and 2 from J, leaving 4 bases between them. Germline V lookup: CDR1 MNHNY, CDR2 SVGAGI (reference sequence). DNA of the CDR3: TGTGCCAGCAGCCCAAACACCGGGGAGCTGTTTTTT. This translates into CASSPNTGELFF.

V usage is TRBV11-2 and J usage is TRBJ2-7; D might be TRBD2 (6 bases). Germline CDR1 and CDR2: SGHAT and FQNNGV. Trimming pared 1 base from V and 5 bases from J, leaving 12 bases between. The CDR3 runs to 14 residues. This chain's CDR3 is CASSLAGSGNEQYF. CDR3 nucleotide sequence: TGTGCCAGCAGCTTAGCCGGGAGTGGCAACGAGCAGTACTTC.

DNA of the CDR3: TGTGCCAGCAGTGCCGGGACTAGCGGCTTCACAGATACGCAGTATTTT. It yields the protein CASSAGTSGFTDTQYF. V is TRBV6-1 and J is TRBJ2-3, with 11 positions matching TRBD2. This CDR3 comprises 16 residues. J lost 2 bases, V lost 4 bases, and 5 bases had no gene match. Per germline, CDR1 MNHNS and CDR2 SASEGT.

V usage is TRBV11-2 and J usage is TRBJ2-1; TRBD2 aligns across 7 bases. This CDR3 contains 14 residues. Germline V gene data show CDR1 as SGHAT and CDR2 as FQNNGV. V gave up 4 bases and J gave up 4 bases; unmatched junction bases: 4. The CDR3, as DNA: TGTGCCAGCAGCTCGGGACTACTTTACAATGAGCAGTTCTTC. Protein product: CASSSGLLYNEQFF.

The V gene is TRBV28, the J gene TRBJ1-3; 7 bases are shared with TRBD1. CDR3 length: 14 amino acids. Germline loops: CDR1 MDHEN, CDR2 SYDVKM. J was trimmed by 2 bases and V by 10 bases; bases with no gene match: 8. Written as DNA, the CDR3 is TGTGCCATTTCCGGGACAGAGACTGGAAACACCATATATTTT. Amino acid sequence: CAISGTETGNTIYF.